Shown below are 20 T cell receptor beta chains from a single sample sequenced in a study of T cell repertoires in urothelial bladder cancer. Profiled with immunoSEQ multiplex PCR; TCRdb holds only in-frame clones, not every one. The table lists about 13,000 clones, about 70% of them singletons. Sequenced sample: tumor-infiltrating cells from bladder cancer. All receptors come from a human donor with urothelial carcinoma.

V is TRBV5-4 and J is TRBJ2-3; 8 bases map to TRBD2. Germline V lookup: CDR1 SGHNT, CDR2 YYREEE (reference sequence). The CDR3 runs 14 residues. Unmatched junction bases numbered 7, after V lost 4 bases and J lost 6 bases. CDR3 loop: CASSPGLGGDTQYF. CDR3 in DNA: TGTGCCAGCAGCCCGGGACTAGGGGGGGATACGCAGTATTTT.

This chain joins TRBV2 and TRBJ2-2, with 10 bases matching TRBD1. This CDR3 spans 16 amino acids. The V gene end was trimmed by 5 bases and the J gene end by 3 bases; junction bases not matched to a gene: 6. CDR1 is SNHLY and CDR2 is FYNNEI in the germline V gene. CDR3 amino acids: CASSYDRGRDTGELFF. In DNA form, the CDR3 reads TGTGCCAGCAGTTACGACAGGGGGCGCGACACCGGGGAGCTGTTTTTT.

The rearrangement joins TRBV6-6 to TRBJ2-5, with no clear D. With 5 bases removed from V and 4 bases from J, the gap between germline ends came to 14 bases. CDR3 length equals 14 residues. Germline CDR1 MNHNY, CDR2 SVGAGI (reference sequence). DNA for the CDR3: TGTGCCAGCAGTAGGGCAGGCGGCGGAGAGACCCAGTACTTC. This encodes CASSRAGGGETQYF.

The chain uses TRBV5-5 and TRBJ1-1; D not resolved. V was trimmed by 1 base and J by 0 bases, leaving 4 bases between them. The CDR3 length is 13 residues. From germline, CDR1 is SGHKS and CDR2 YYEKEE (reference sequence). The CDR3 reads CASSLNLNTEAFF. The CDR3 region has the DNA TGTGCCAGCAGCTTGAATCTGAACACTGAAGCTTTCTTT.

CDR3 coding DNA: TGTGCCAGCAGCTTCGGGACTAGAAGCTATGAGCAGTTCTTC. It codes for CASSFGTRSYEQFF. The V and J genes are TRBV7-8 and TRBJ2-1, with 8 bases identical to TRBD2. V lost 3 bases, J lost 8 bases, and 6 bases stayed unmatched. The CDR3 runs 14 residues. Germline V lookup: CDR1 SGHVS, CDR2 FQNEAQ.

This clone was seen a few times. The chain recombines TRBV19 with TRBJ2-7, with a tentative D call TRBD2 (5 bases). The CDR3 length is 14 residues. V lost 8 bases and J lost 3, with 17 bases in between. Per germline, CDR1 LNHDA and CDR2 SQIVND (reference sequence). The CDR3 spells CASQPPLVGYEQYV. The DNA of the CDR3 is TGTGCCAGTCAACCCCCACTAGTCGGCTACGAGCAGTACGTC.

The chain combines TRBV19 with TRBJ2-2; possible D gene TRBD1, 5 bases. Germline values: CDR1 LNHDA, CDR2 SQIVND (reference sequence). The CDR3 is 18 amino acids. V was cut by 4 bases and J by 0 bases, with 18 bases left in between. CDR3 in amino acids: CASSKRQGLSTNTGELFF. CDR3 coding DNA: TGTGCCAGTAGTAAAAGGCAGGGCCTCTCCACGAACACCGGGGAGCTGTTTTTT. Full variable domain (outside the CDR3, taken from reference TRBV19 and TRBJ2-2): DGGITQSPKYLFRKEGQNVTLSCEQNLNHDAMYWYRQDPGQGLRLIYYSQIVNDFQKGDIAEGYSVSREKKESFPLTVTSAQKNPTAFYLCASSKRQGLSTNTGELFFGEGSRLTVL.

This clone came up a few times. The gene calls are TRBV2 and TRBJ2-5, with TRBD2 identical over 8 bases. Germline CDR1 reads SNHLY; CDR2 reads FYNNEI. The CDR3 is 12 residues long. CDR3 sequence (DNA): TGTGCGGGAGCGGGGGTAGGGGAGACCCAGTACTTC. Translating gives CAGAGVGETQYF.

The V and J genes are TRBV7-2 and TRBJ2-7; 8 positions agree with TRBD1. The CDR3 runs 13 residues. The J segment lost 6 bases and the V segment lost 5 bases, leaving 6 bases of the junction unmatched. The V gene's germline CDR1 is SGHTA and CDR2 FQGNSA. The DNA for the CDR3 is TGTGCCAGCAGCCCCCGGACAGGGATCGAGCAGTACTTC. Translation: CASSPRTGIEQYF.

V gene TRBV28 combines with J gene TRBJ1-1, with D unresolved. The CDR3 length is 13 residues. The germline gives CDR1 MDHEN, CDR2 SYDVKM. The V end lost 8 bases, the J end lost 8 bases, and 18 bases lay between the germline ends. Here the CDR3 reads CASGAMGRGEAFF. CDR3 coding DNA: TGTGCCAGCGGAGCGATGGGTCGTGGGGAAGCTTTCTTT.

The chain is built from TRBV5-6 and TRBJ2-7; D is possibly TRBD1 or TRBD2 (6 bases each). CDR1 SGHDT and CDR2 YYEEEE come from the germline V gene. Trimming left V 0 bases short and J 4 bases short, with 8 bases between. The CDR3 covers 13 residues. CDR3 protein: CASSLEGGYEQYF. CDR3 nucleotide sequence: TGTGCCAGCAGCTTGGAGGGGGGTTACGAGCAGTACTTC.

This clone counts as large. V is TRBV6-5 and J is TRBJ1-3; the D gene is possibly TRBD1 (6 bases). Trimming removed 4 bases at V and 0 bases at J, with 10 bases between. The CDR3 sequence is 15 residues long. CDR1 and CDR2 from the germline V gene are MNHEY and SVGAGI. CDR3 sequence: CASSSGGSSGNTIYF. The CDR3 nucleotides are TGTGCCAGCAGTTCCGGGGGCAGCTCTGGAAACACCATATATTTT.

The chain joins TRBV5-1 to TRBJ1-4, with 7 bases lining up with TRBD1. Germline V lookup: CDR1 SGHRS, CDR2 YFSETQ. The CDR3 contains 14 residues. The trim removed 4 bases at V and 5 bases at J, leaving 5 bases unmatched. The CDR3: CASSAGQWNEKLFF. The CDR3 coding sequence is TGCGCCAGCAGCGCGGGACAGTGGAATGAAAAACTGTTTTTT.

This rearrangement joins TRBV2 to TRBJ2-3; TRBD1 matches 7 bases. The germline V gene has CDR1 SNHLY and CDR2 FYNNEI. The CDR3 runs to 14 residues. V shed 6 bases and J 2 bases; nucleotides not matched to a gene: 5. CDR3 residues: CASSYDRDTDTQYF. The CDR3 DNA reads TGTGCCAGCAGCTATGACAGGGACACAGATACGCAGTATTTT.

This sequence joins TRBV18 and TRBJ1-2; tentatively, D is TRBD1 (5 bases). Germline V lookup: CDR1 KGHSH, CDR2 LQKENI. CDR3 length: 13 amino acids. Trimming left V 2 bases short and J 6 bases short, with 10 bases between. The CDR3 region has the DNA TGTGCCAGCTCACCAATCCGGGACGATGGCTACACCTTC. This gives the protein CASSPIRDDGYTF.

The chain uses TRBV2 and TRBJ2-5, with 13 bases identical to TRBD2. The CDR3 is 15 amino acids. CDR1 is SNHLY, CDR2 FYNNEI, per germline. Unmatched junction bases numbered 6, after V lost 6 bases and J lost 5 bases. The CDR3 DNA is TGTGCCAGCAGGGGGGGACTAGCGGGGTCGGAGACCCAGTACTTC. This encodes CASRGGLAGSETQYF.

The chain joins TRBV5-1 to TRBJ2-1; D might be TRBD2 (6 bases). The V gene lost 2 bases and the J gene lost 5 bases, with 8 bases spanning the gap. In germline, CDR1 is SGHRS, CDR2 YFSETQ. The CDR3 spans 13 residues. CDR3 DNA sequence: TGCGCCAGCAGCTTTCGGAGGGACAATGAGCAGTTCTTC. Protein product: CASSFRRDNEQFF.

This chain connects TRBV6-1 to TRBJ1-2; D is unresolved. Germline CDR1 is MNHNS and CDR2 is SASEGT. Trimming stripped 5 bases from V and 5 bases from J, with 6 bases between. This CDR3 region has 11 residues. The CDR3 bases are TGTGCCAGCAGTTCATTGTATGGCTACACCTTC. Its translation is CASSSLYGYTF.

J is TRBJ2-2 and V is TRBV4-3, with 7 bases identical to TRBD2. The V segment lost 4 bases and the J segment 9 bases; nucleotides outside the gene matches: 8. The germline V gene encodes CDR1 LGHNA and CDR2 YSLEER. The CDR3 totals 14 residues. The CDR3 region is CASSLGTNQRELFF. The CDR3 DNA reads as TGCGCCAGCAGCCTCGGGACTAACCAAAGGGAGCTGTTTTTT.

V is TRBV10-3 and J is TRBJ1-5; a possible D gene is TRBD1 (6 bases). The V gene's germline CDR1 is ENHRY and CDR2 SYGVKD. CDR3 size: 16 residues. V was cut by 0 bases and J by 2 bases, with 11 bases left in between. Here the CDR3 DNA reads TGTGCCATCAGTGAGTCGATGGGGGCAGGCAATCAGCCCCAGCATTTT. As protein: CAISESMGAGNQPQHF.